This section outlines one TCR beta chain sequence together with its context. The specificity of this receptor is unknown. A clone one base away is much larger, so this may be a read error. RNA from unsorted whole blood was extracted with TRIzol reagent, and germline DNA was obtained with the DNeasy Blood & Tissue kit. At the time of sampling, the patients were treatment-naive and had chronic HBV infection. Four milliliters of peripheral blood were collected into K2EDTA tubes before surgery. The source of the sample is a study of tumor-infiltrating lymphocytes in primary liver carcinoma (dated by TCRdb to about 2017). With regard to the full study: Between late 2015 and March 2016, about 5 patients in China with histopathologically diagnosed primary liver carcinoma had their tumors surgically resected. Of the five patients (three men and two women, aged 30 to 69 years), four had hepatocellular carcinoma and one had combined HCC and intrahepatic cholangiocarcinoma. Tumors of the five patients were stage T1-T3 N0M0 with maximum diameters of about 4.2 to 11 cm. Each sample produced roughly 3.5 to 8 million productive TCRbeta reads, and read depth showed no significant difference between tissue types. TCRbeta repertoire sequencing, expression microarrays and whole-exome sequencing were combined in the study across five regions of each liver tumor, with adjacent normal tissue and blood also included. A total of about 35 specimens from 5 patients went through TCRbeta repertoire sequencing, namely 25 tumor regions, 5 adjacent noncancerous liver tissues and 5 peripheral blood samples. Technical replicate repertoires showed high reproducibility, with mean shared-clone rates about 0.86 and correlation coefficients above 0.98.

Points the paper makes about the study in general: The top 250 clones accounted for a significantly greater share of the repertoire in tumors than in blood (p = 0.039). With just a few patients in the study, the authors point out that the findings should be validated in a larger study. Repertoire overlap was found to be higher between tumor regions (mean approximately 36%) than between tumor-adjacent (17%) or tumor-blood (about 14%) pairs, consistent with antigen-driven expansion. Comparison of CD4+ and CD8+ T cell repertoires was precluded by the use of bulk unsorted samples. Because only the TCR beta chain was sequenced and unpaired alpha chains were not captured, true repertoire diversity is likely underestimated.

TCRbeta-specific cDNA was reverse-transcribed from approximately 460 ng total RNA using a constant-region primer and ProtoScript II reverse transcriptase. TCRbeta libraries were built with three nested multiplex PCR rounds, a slightly modified ARM-PCR procedure. Sample barcodes and Illumina adapters were attached in a final 25-cycle PCR using Deep VentR polymerase. Before sequencing, amplicons of 200-500 bp were gel-purified using a QIAquick gel extraction kit. TCRbeta amplicons were sequenced on an Illumina HiSeq 2500 with 250-bp paired-end reads. As for how the authors treated the data: To recover full CDR3 sequences, reads were quality-trimmed using Trimmomatic v0.33 and paired reads were then merged using FLASH v1.2.11. MiGEC v1.2.1b assigned V, D and J germline segments to the rearranged TCRbeta sequences. Clonotype statistics, along with Shannon-Wiener diversity indices, were calculated using VDJtools v1.0.0. Except for diversity analysis, only each sample's 250 most abundant clonotypes were used in subsequent analyses to reduce sampling bias. TCRdb trimmed the raw reads at Q25, called clones with MiXCR and kept productive beta chains. Each CDR3 protein gets just one entry, which takes the most common genes and DNA from the rows behind it. The V and J calls, along with clone size, are taken from TCRdb and not from the paper's own processing. The sample table lists about 300,000 distinct CDR3 sequences, approximately 65% of them with a count of one. Roughly 9% of the sample goes to the ten largest clones.

Sequenced material: peripheral blood. The source is a middle-aged man with primary liver carcinoma and hepatitis B virus infection.

The CDR3 region reads CASRPSRGAYEQYF. Here is the DNA: TGTGCCAGCCGCCCCTCCCGGGGAGCCTACGAGCAGTACTTC. The chain links TRBV6-6 with TRBJ2-7; TRBD2 could be the D gene, as 5 bases match. Reading from cysteine to phenylalanine, the CDR3 counts 14 amino acids. Only the CDR3 part of the read is kept: 42 bases, read in frame from the first base. As encoded in the germline V gene (reference sequence), CDR1 is MNHNY while CDR2 is SVGAGI. V is shortened by 8 bases, J by 2 bases, and the region joining them spans 16 bases.